One sample yielded the 14 T cell receptor beta chains listed below, sequenced in a study of blood T cell repertoires in COVID-19. Libraries were prepared by immunoSEQ multiplex PCR; TCRdb keeps only in-frame clonotypes and omits some of them. The table records approximately 110,000 clones, approximately 87% of them present only once. The sequenced sample was peripheral blood. These TCRs come from a woman aged 45-60 years with acute or convalescent COVID-19.

The V gene is TRBV4-2, the J gene TRBJ1-2; D not resolved. CDR1 LGHNA and CDR2 YNFKEQ come from the germline V gene. V dropped 4 bases and J dropped 7 bases, with 19 bases sitting between them. This CDR3 region has 15 residues. The CDR3 reads CASSPGPLLIRGYTF. Written as DNA, the CDR3 is TGTGCCAGCAGCCCGGGTCCCCTTCTGATTCGTGGCTACACCTTC.

This chain links TRBV12-5 with TRBJ2-3; 8 bases match TRBD1. CDR3 size: 16 residues. Germline CDR1 is LGHNT and CDR2 is FRNRAP. V dropped 1 base and J dropped 2; count of bases not matched to a gene: 5. CDR3 region: CASGLDRDRSTDTQYF. The CDR3 DNA follows: TGTGCTAGTGGTTTGGACCGGGACAGGTCCACAGATACGCAGTATTTT.

The V and J genes are TRBV18 and TRBJ2-7; D possibly corresponds to TRBD1 (6 bases). There are 15 residues in the CDR3. Trimming shortened V by 3 bases and J by 4 bases, and 16 bases separated the two germline ends. Germline V gives CDR1 KGHSH, CDR2 LQKENI. CDR3 in DNA: TGTGCCAGCTCACCGTCGGGACACCGACAATACGAGCAGTACTTC. Translating it yields CASSPSGHRQYEQYF.

The DNA for the CDR3 is TGCAGCGCCGATGCACAGGGTGCATTGTATGGCTACACCTTC. Its protein product is CSADAQGALYGYTF. The genes are TRBV29-1 and TRBJ1-2, with a weak D call TRBD1 (6 bases). The CDR3 covers 14 residues. V was trimmed by 7 bases and J by 5 bases, leaving 20 bases between them. Germline CDR1 and CDR2: SQVTM and ANQGSEA.

The V and J genes are TRBV4-1 and TRBJ2-3; tentatively, D is TRBD2 (6 bases). V was cut by 4 bases and J by 0 bases, with 11 bases left in between. The CDR3 is 15 amino acids. CDR1 is MGHRA and CDR2 is YSYEKL in the germline V gene. DNA of the CDR3: TGCGCCAGCAGCCCGCTAGCGAGTAGCACAGATACGCAGTATTTT. It is translated as CASSPLASSTDTQYF.

The chain recombines TRBV10-1 with TRBJ2-7, with TRBD1 identical over 8 bases. J lost 2 bases, V lost 6 bases, and 6 bases had no gene match. The CDR3 sequence is 14 residues long. The germline gives CDR1 WNHNN, CDR2 SYGVQD (reference sequence). The CDR3 sequence: CASSPGTGPYEQYF. DNA of the CDR3: TGCGCCAGCAGCCCCGGGACAGGTCCCTACGAGCAGTACTTC.

This chain's CDR3 is CASSIGQGAPNSPLHF. The CDR3 DNA is TGTGCCAGTAGTATCGGACAGGGGGCCCCTAATTCACCCCTCCACTTT. The chain couples TRBV19 to TRBJ1-6; 11 nucleotides match TRBD1. The CDR3 is 16 amino acids. Germline lookup yields CDR1 LNHDA and CDR2 SQIVND (reference sequence). Trimming cost V 3 bases and J 6 bases; bases outside gene matches: 4.

This chain connects TRBV28 to TRBJ1-1; possible D gene TRBD1, 5 bases. CDR1 is MDHEN and CDR2 is SYDVKM in the germline V gene. This CDR3 region has 13 residues. Trimming cost V 6 bases and J 1 base, with 9 bases left between them. The CDR3 bases are TGTGCCAGCAGCGACAGTAGGAACACTGAAGCTTTCTTT. It specifies CASSDSRNTEAFF.

The V and J genes are TRBV27 and TRBJ2-6; TRBD1 matches 8 bases. V was clipped by 10 bases and J by 0 bases; unmatched bases: 11. This CDR3 has 17 residues. Per the germline V gene, CDR1 is MNHEY and CDR2 is SMNVEV (reference sequence). CDR3: CATSAGGFVSGANVLTF. The CDR3 DNA reads TGTGCCACCTCGGCAGGGGGCTTTGTCTCTGGGGCCAACGTCCTGACTTTC.

This clone was found a few times. The rearrangement joins TRBV3-1 (or the pseudogene TRBV3-2) to TRBJ2-2, with a possible D match to TRBD1 (5 bases). V dropped 1 base and J dropped 3 bases, with 9 bases sitting between them. The CDR3 length is 15 residues. From germline, CDR1 is LGHDT and CDR2 YNNKEL (reference sequence). Written as DNA, the CDR3 is TGTGCCAGCAGCCAAGCCGCAGGGTACACCGGGGAGCTGTTTTTT. Amino acid sequence: CASSQAAGYTGELFF.

The CDR3 here is CASLRQGTAEQFF. The CDR3 nucleotides read TGTGCCAGCTTAAGACAGGGGACGGCTGAGCAGTTCTTC. The chain combines TRBV18 with TRBJ2-1, with 8 nucleotides matching TRBD1. This CDR3 is 13 amino acids long. Germline V CDR1 and CDR2: KGHSH, LQKENI. The J segment lost 9 bases and the V segment lost 7 bases, leaving 8 bases of the junction unmatched.

The V and J genes are TRBV30 and TRBJ1-2; no definite D call. V was cut by 4 bases and J by 8 bases, with 17 bases left in between. The CDR3 is made up of 13 amino acids. Germline V gene lookup returns CDR1 GTSNPN and CDR2 SVGIG (reference sequence). This chain's CDR3 is CAWTWAGRGGYTF. As DNA, the CDR3 is TGTGCCTGGACGTGGGCGGGCCGCGGGGGCTACACCTTC.

This clone appeared many times. The chain couples TRBV5-1 to TRBJ1-1; 9 bases are a match to TRBD1. Germline loops: CDR1 SGHRS, CDR2 YFSETQ. V shed 0 bases and J 0 bases; nucleotides not matched to a gene: 3. CDR3 length: 16 amino acids. The CDR3 loop is CASSLGTGALNTEAFF. CDR3 sequence (DNA): TGCGCCAGCAGCTTGGGGACAGGGGCTCTGAACACTGAAGCTTTCTTT.

Only a few counts were recorded for this clone. This chain links TRBV7-9 with TRBJ2-7, with 8 bases that match TRBD1. Germline V lookup: CDR1 SEHNR, CDR2 FQNEAQ (reference sequence). J gave up 3 bases and V 2 bases, and 6 bases lay outside the gene matches. The CDR3 sequence is 15 residues long. In DNA, the CDR3 is TGTGCCAGCAGCTTATACGGGACAGGACGCTACGAGCAGTACTTC. This codes for CASSLYGTGRYEQYF.